This T cell receptor beta chain is from a study of technical replicates of blood from a few donors. Trimming removed 0 bases from V and 6 bases from J, with 10 bases in between. CDR1 is SGDLS and CDR2 is YYNGEE in the germline V gene. The CDR3 extends over 14 amino acids. Some clones are missing from TCRdb's copy, which holds only in-frame ones; the method was immunoSEQ multiplex PCR. The sample has 87,000 or so clones; just under 95% are singletons. The chain couples TRBV9 to TRBJ2-1; D not resolved. Sequenced input: T cells isolated from PBMCs. The clonotype comes from a human donor in good health. The CDR3 region has the DNA TGTGCCAGCAGCGTAGATGGTACAGCCAATGAGCAGTTCTTC. Amino acid sequence: CASSVDGTANEQFF.